This passage covers 32 T cell receptor beta chains from one sample sequenced in a study of blood T cell repertoires in COVID-19. Assay used: immunoSEQ multiplex PCR; TCRdb lists only in-frame clones, some missing. The sample shows about 500,000 clones, about nine tenths of them seen only once. Sequencing was performed on PBMCs or T cells enriched from blood (not recorded which). All receptors come from a woman in her late teens or twenties who had recovered from COVID-19.

This chain joins TRBV6-5 and TRBJ1-2; tentatively, D is TRBD1 (6 bases). Germline lookup yields CDR1 MNHEY and CDR2 SVGAGI. Between the trimmed V and J ends, which lost 6 bases and 6 bases, there was a span of 14 bases. The CDR3 spans 13 residues. The CDR3 here is CASSDRITNGYTF. CDR3 in DNA: TGTGCCAGCAGCGACAGGATCACGAATGGCTACACCTTC.

The chain has TRBV7-2 and TRBJ2-5; no clear D. Germline V CDR1 and CDR2: SGHTA, FQGNSA. The CDR3 extends over 14 amino acids. The V and J ends lost 0 bases and 4 bases respectively, with 9 bases between them. Here the CDR3 reads CASSLAYPRETQYF. The CDR3 DNA is TGTGCCAGCAGCTTAGCGTATCCTCGAGAGACCCAGTACTTC.

The chain carries TRBV19 and TRBJ1-2; D gene unclear. V gave up 7 bases and J gave up 7 bases, with 19 bases separating them. The CDR3 is 14 amino acids. Looked up from germline, CDR1 is LNHDA and CDR2 is SQIVND (reference sequence). This CDR3 is CASTATIRIFGYTF. The CDR3 nucleotides are TGTGCCAGTACCGCGACAATCCGCATTTTTGGCTACACCTTC.

V gene TRBV6-5 combines with J gene TRBJ2-7; 7 bases are a match to TRBD2. The CDR3 sequence is 16 residues long. Germline V gives CDR1 MNHEY, CDR2 SVGAGI. The junction had 8 bases not matched to a gene; V was cut back by 3 bases and J by 0 bases. The CDR3 bases are TGTGCCAGCAGTTATCTTAGCGGGCTTAGCTCCTACGAGCAGTACTTC. This encodes CASSYLSGLSSYEQYF.

The chain recombines TRBV5-1 with TRBJ2-3; 8 nucleotides align to TRBD2. V shed 2 bases, J shed 4 bases, and the junction held 21 bases outside the gene matches. CDR1 and CDR2 (germline): SGHRS, YFSETQ. The CDR3 runs 20 residues. In DNA, the CDR3 is TGCGCCAGCAGCTTTTCGGGGGGTTCCCCTGCGCGGGGGGTCTCAGATACGCAGTATTTT. Translating it yields CASSFSGGSPARGVSDTQYF.

This clone showed up just once. V gene TRBV9 combines with J gene TRBJ1-1, with a tentative D call TRBD1 (6 bases). The CDR3 extends over 15 amino acids. V was cut by 4 bases and J by 1 base, with 14 bases left in between. From germline, CDR1 is SGDLS and CDR2 YYNGEE. The CDR3 reads CASSSYRAGNTEAFF. CDR3 bases: TGTGCCAGCAGCTCCTACAGGGCAGGGAACACTGAAGCTTTCTTT. The full variable domain, its missing parts supplied by reference TRBV9 and TRBJ1-1, is DSGVTQTPKHLITATGQRVTLRCSPRSGDLSVYWYQQSLDQGLQFLIQYYNGEERAKGNILERFSAQQFPDLHSELNLSSLELGDSALYFCASSSYRAGNTEAFFGQGTRLTVV.

V gene TRBV9 combines with J gene TRBJ1-2; perhaps TRBD1 as D (5 bases). V shed 6 bases and J shed 0 bases, with 12 bases lying between them. There are 14 residues in the CDR3. Germline CDR1 is SGDLS and CDR2 is YYNGEE. The DNA for the CDR3 is TGTGCCAGCACGAAGGGGCTCTCTAACTATGGCTACACCTTC. This codes for CASTKGLSNYGYTF. The whole variable domain, filled in from reference TRBV9 and TRBJ1-2, reads DSGVTQTPKHLITATGQRVTLRCSPRSGDLSVYWYQQSLDQGLQFLIQYYNGEERAKGNILERFSAQQFPDLHSELNLSSLELGDSALYFCASTKGLSNYGYTFGSGTRLTVV.

The V call is TRBV9, the J call TRBJ1-6; a weak D match, TRBD1 (5 bases). The CDR3 extends over 17 amino acids. Germline V gives CDR1 SGDLS, CDR2 YYNGEE. V was pared by 0 bases and J by 1 base, with 11 bases between. In DNA, the CDR3 is TGTGCCAGCAGCGTAGGGGGCGATGGGTCCTATAATTCACCCCTCCACTTT. It yields the protein CASSVGGDGSYNSPLHF. Using reference TRBV9 and TRBJ1-6 for the parts outside the CDR3, the full variable domain is DSGVTQTPKHLITATGQRVTLRCSPRSGDLSVYWYQQSLDQGLQFLIQYYNGEERAKGNILERFSAQQFPDLHSELNLSSLELGDSALYFCASSVGGDGSYNSPLHFGNGTRLTVT.

The CDR3 DNA reads TGTGCCAGCTCACGTGATAGCCTCCTGAGTGAGCAGTTCTTC. Protein: CASSRDSLLSEQFF. The rearrangement uses TRBV18 and TRBJ2-1; D remains ambiguous. The CDR3 totals 14 residues. The germline V and J ends were trimmed by 4 bases and 9 bases, with 16 bases remaining between them. The V gene's germline CDR1 is KGHSH and CDR2 LQKENI. The full variable domain, completed using reference TRBV18 and TRBJ2-1, is NAGVMQNPRHLVRRRGQEARLRCSPMKGHSHVYWYRQLPEEGLKFMVYLQKENIIDESGMPKERFSAEFPKEGPSILRIQQVVRGDSAAYFCASSRDSLLSEQFFGPGTRLTVL.

This chain joins TRBV6-5 and TRBJ2-7; 8 bases map to TRBD1. CDR3 length: 15 residues. Germline V lookup: CDR1 MNHEY, CDR2 SVGAGI. The V gene end was trimmed by 6 bases and the J gene end by 0 bases; junction bases not matched to a gene: 7. This CDR3 is CASRDPDRASYEQYF. The CDR3 nucleotides read TGTGCCAGCAGGGACCCGGACAGGGCCTCCTACGAGCAGTACTTC.

With respect to this clone: Other nucleotide sequences from this sample produce the same CDR3. The chain links TRBV5-1 to TRBJ2-2; a possible D gene is TRBD1 (6 bases). V lost 2 bases to trimming and J lost 5 bases, with 13 bases between them. The CDR3 is 15 residues long. Germline V gene data show CDR1 as SGHRS and CDR2 as YFSETQ. CDR3 protein: CASSFTGWGTGELFF. Written as DNA, the CDR3 is TGCGCCAGCAGCTTCACAGGGTGGGGGACCGGGGAGCTGTTTTTT.

This rearrangement joins TRBV28 to TRBJ1-2; D not certain. The germline gives CDR1 MDHEN, CDR2 SYDVKM. V dropped 4 bases and J dropped 4 bases, with 10 bases sitting between them. This CDR3 contains 13 residues. In DNA, the CDR3 is TGTGCCAGCAGTTATCAGTTTTTCTATGGCTACACCTTC. This gives the protein CASSYQFFYGYTF.

CDR3 loop: CASSPTGTEANSPLHF. For the CDR3, the DNA is TGTGCCAGCTCACCAACCGGGACAGAGGCTAATTCACCCCTCCACTTT. This chain connects TRBV18 to TRBJ1-6, with 7 bases that match TRBD1. V shed 2 bases, J shed 6 bases, and the junction held 7 bases outside the gene matches. The CDR3 is made up of 16 amino acids. Germline V CDR1 and CDR2: KGHSH, LQKENI.

This clone was seen only once. The gene calls are TRBV2 and TRBJ1-5, with D tentatively TRBD1 (5 bases). Germline values: CDR1 SNHLY, CDR2 FYNNEI. V was trimmed by 0 bases and J by 0 bases, leaving 9 bases between them. The CDR3 has 16 residues. As DNA, the CDR3 is TGTGCCAGCAGTGAAGCGGGACTGTTTAGCAATCAGCCCCAGCATTTT. Protein sequence: CASSEAGLFSNQPQHF.

The V gene is TRBV5-6, the J gene TRBJ1-3, with D unresolved. Trimming pared 5 bases from V and 0 bases from J, leaving 6 bases between. CDR1 is SGHDT, CDR2 YYEEEE, per germline. This CDR3 region has 13 residues. Here the CDR3 DNA reads TGTGCCAGCAGTAATCTCTCTGGAAACACCATATATTTT. Its protein is CASSNLSGNTIYF.

The chain joins TRBV7-3 to TRBJ2-1, with 10 bases matching TRBD1. Unmatched junction bases numbered 6, after V lost 5 bases and J lost 2 bases. The germline CDR1 and CDR2 sequences are SGHTA and FQGTGA. There are 16 residues in the CDR3. The CDR3, as DNA: TGTGCCAGCAGCCCAGGAGGGACAGGGGCCTACAATGAGCAGTTCTTC. Translated: CASSPGGTGAYNEQFF.

In nucleotides, the CDR3 is TGTGCCAGCAGCTTTGTAGCGGGGGGCACAGATACGCAGTATTTT. This codes for CASSFVAGGTDTQYF. The chain combines TRBV5-6 with TRBJ2-3; 9 bases line up with TRBD2. The trim removed 2 bases at V and 1 base at J, leaving 2 bases unmatched. The CDR3 is made up of 15 amino acids. Germline V lookup: CDR1 SGHDT, CDR2 YYEEEE.

The chain recombines TRBV4-2 with TRBJ2-3, with 11 positions matching TRBD1. V lost 4 bases to trimming and J lost 4 bases; unmatched junction nucleotides: 10. From germline, CDR1 is LGHNA and CDR2 YNFKEQ. This CDR3 has 17 amino acids. The CDR3 reads CASSPVPGQGGADTQYF. CDR3 sequence (DNA): TGTGCCAGCAGCCCCGTACCGGGACAGGGGGGAGCAGATACGCAGTATTTT.

V gene TRBV11-2 combines with J gene TRBJ1-1; the D gene is possibly TRBD1 (5 bases). The CDR3 runs to 17 residues. Between the trimmed V and J ends, which lost 2 bases and 4 bases, there was a span of 20 bases. Germline V gene sequence: CDR1 SGHAT, CDR2 FQNNGV. The CDR3 loop is CASSLNGDSLVGTEAFF. DNA of the CDR3: TGTGCCAGCAGCTTAAACGGTGACAGCCTGGTGGGCACTGAAGCTTTCTTT.

The chain carries TRBV28 and TRBJ2-7; 12 bases match TRBD2. CDR3 length: 15 amino acids. Germline values: CDR1 MDHEN, CDR2 SYDVKM. V shed 5 bases and J 7 bases; nucleotides not matched to a gene: 9. The CDR3 nucleotides read TGTGCCAGCAGTCCACCTAGCGGGGGGGCGCAAGAGCAGTACTTC. Translating gives CASSPPSGGAQEQYF.

The chain has TRBV7-2 and TRBJ2-5; 8 bases align to TRBD1. The CDR3 sequence is 14 residues long. Germline V CDR1 and CDR2: SGHTA, FQGNSA. V was pared by 1 base and J by 5 bases, with 3 bases of the junction left unmatched. The CDR3 here is CASSLETGVETQYF. In DNA, the CDR3 is TGTGCCAGCAGCTTAGAGACAGGGGTGGAGACCCAGTACTTC.

The CDR3 is CASSLGTPPHGYTF. In DNA, the CDR3 is TGTGCCAGCAGCCTCGGGACACCTCCCCATGGCTACACCTTC. The rearrangement joins TRBV7-9 to TRBJ1-2; tentative D call: TRBD1 (6 bases). V gave up 5 bases and J gave up 6 bases, with 16 bases separating them. CDR1 SEHNR and CDR2 FQNEAQ come from the germline V gene (reference sequence). This CDR3 spans 14 amino acids.

This chain connects TRBV4-2 to TRBJ2-5; TRBD2 is a possible D gene (5 bases). Germline loops: CDR1 LGHNA, CDR2 YNFKEQ. The CDR3 is 14 residues long. V was trimmed by 2 bases and J by 4 bases, leaving 11 bases between them. In DNA form, the CDR3 reads TGTGCCAGCAGCCAACCGGGGTTAGGAGAGACCCAGTACTTC. Protein product: CASSQPGLGETQYF.

This rearrangement joins TRBV13 to TRBJ2-7; 11 bases are a match to TRBD1. CDR1 and CDR2 from the germline V gene are PRHDT and FYEKMQ (reference sequence). V shed 5 bases, J shed 2 bases, and the junction held 5 bases outside the gene matches. This CDR3 has 15 amino acids. CDR3 DNA sequence: TGTGCCAGCAGCGCCGGGACAGGGGGAACCTACGAGCAGTACTTC. Residues: CASSAGTGGTYEQYF.

V is TRBV20-1 and J is TRBJ2-1; 13 nucleotides match TRBD2. The germline V gene has CDR1 DFQATT and CDR2 SNEGSKA (reference sequence). V shed 3 bases and J 7 bases; nucleotides not matched to a gene: 9. The CDR3 has 16 amino acids. The CDR3 region has the DNA TGCAGTGCTAGTTCGGAACTAGCGGGGGGGCAGAATGAGCAGTTCTTC. Translation gives CSASSELAGGQNEQFF.

The chain has TRBV15 and TRBJ2-7, with a weak D call TRBD1 (6 bases). The CDR3 runs 13 residues. The germline V gene encodes CDR1 LNHNV and CDR2 YYDKDF (reference sequence). Trimming cost V 1 base and J 7 bases, with 11 bases left between them. The CDR3 reads CATSRVLRGEQYF. The CDR3 DNA is TGTGCCACCAGCAGAGTACTCAGGGGAGAGCAGTACTTC.

The CDR3 DNA reads TGTGCCAGCAGCTTAGGAGGGAGCGCCGGGGTTGCTGAAGCTTTCTTT. Translation gives CASSLGGSAGVAEAFF. This chain uses TRBV7-9 with TRBJ1-1; D ambiguous. Germline assignment: CDR1 SEHNR and CDR2 FQNEAQ (reference sequence). The CDR3 runs 16 residues. V was pared by 1 base and J by 6 bases, with 18 bases between.

Regarding this clone: Other DNA sequences from this sample encode an identical CDR3 as well. The V call is TRBV28, the J call TRBJ1-1, with a tentative D call TRBD1 (5 bases). V was clipped by 10 bases and J by 1 base, with 10 bases between them. This CDR3 contains 12 residues. Germline CDR1 and CDR2: MDHEN and SYDVKM. CDR3 in DNA: TGTGCCACCCAGGGCCAGAACACTGAAGCTTTCTTT. Translation: CATQGQNTEAFF.

The chain links TRBV5-4 to TRBJ1-2, with D uncertain. Germline V lookup: CDR1 SGHNT, CDR2 YYREEE (reference sequence). This CDR3 has 15 residues. V lost 0 bases and J 0 bases, leaving 9 bases between the germline ends. The CDR3 sequence is CASSLGGDANYGYTF. The CDR3 DNA follows: TGTGCCAGCAGCTTGGGCGGGGATGCTAACTATGGCTACACCTTC. Full variable domain (missing parts from reference TRBV5-4 and TRBJ1-2): ETGVTQSPTHLIKTRGQQVTLRCSSQSGHNTVSWYQQALGQGPQFIFQYYREEENGRGNFPPRFSGLQFPNYSSELNVNALELDDSALYLCASSLGGDANYGYTFGSGTRLTVV.

V and J are TRBV2 and TRBJ2-7; 8 bases fit TRBD1. Germline trimming cut 6 bases from V and 3 bases from J; bases unmatched to any gene: 7. Germline lookup yields CDR1 SNHLY and CDR2 FYNNEI. The CDR3 runs to 14 residues. The CDR3 bases are TGTGCCAGCAGAAACCGGGACAGGAACTACGAGCAGTACTTC. Protein sequence: CASRNRDRNYEQYF.

The chain recombines TRBV19 with TRBJ1-2; D is unresolved. Trimming stripped 4 bases from V and 8 bases from J, with 23 bases between. CDR3 length equals 16 residues. CDR1 is LNHDA, CDR2 SQIVND, per germline (reference sequence). This chain's CDR3 is CASSTAAGRVSEGYTF. As DNA, the CDR3 is TGTGCCAGTAGTACTGCGGCGGGCCGGGTGTCGGAAGGCTACACCTTC.

This chain links TRBV28 with TRBJ2-3; D is unresolved. CDR3 length equals 14 residues. Trimming removed 2 bases from V and 5 bases from J, with 11 bases in between. Germline CDR1 and CDR2: MDHEN and SYDVKM. CDR3 sequence reads: CASSLGSIEDTQYF. In nucleotides, the CDR3 is TGTGCCAGCAGTTTAGGTAGCATTGAAGATACGCAGTATTTT. The full variable domain, rest sourced from reference TRBV28 and TRBJ2-3, is DVKVTQSSRYLVKRTGEKVFLECVQDMDHENMFWYRQDPGLGLRLIYFSYDVKMKEKGDIPEGYSVSREKKERFSLILESASTNQTSMYLCASSLGSIEDTQYFGPGTRLTVL.